This entry is about one TCR beta chain. Its specificity is not known. The data were obtained in a study of shared clonotypes between healthy human individuals. Study-level points and caveats: It was the few donors that limited the genetic and exposure-history diversity represented.

Genomic DNA from each subset was divided evenly over several immunoSEQ plates. The DNA input per sorted-subset replicate PCR was roughly 0.2 ug, corresponding to some 33,000 T cell genomes. Original data processing: For the immunoSEQ data, sequences were junction-only without quality scores, so filtering differed. The method was immunoSEQ multiplex PCR; TCRdb's version includes in-frame clones alone and lacks a portion of them. The DNA gave D and trimming, while V, J and clone size come from that table. The table has about 660,000 clones, under 80% seen once; the top ten hold 1.7%. J lost 0 bases, V lost 5 bases, and 10 bases had no gene match. Germline lookup yields CDR1 SGHAT and CDR2 FQNNGV. This CDR3 has 17 residues.

The chain couples TRBV11-2 to TRBJ2-3; 8 bases fit TRBD1. Sample: memory CD4+ T cells sorted from blood. The subset was: CD45RA-negative fraction. The TCR originated in a woman under 40 in good health. CDR3 nucleotide sequence: TGTGCCAGCAGCCCTCTGACAGGGGCGACTAGCACAGATACGCAGTATTTT. As protein: CASSPLTGATSTDTQYF.